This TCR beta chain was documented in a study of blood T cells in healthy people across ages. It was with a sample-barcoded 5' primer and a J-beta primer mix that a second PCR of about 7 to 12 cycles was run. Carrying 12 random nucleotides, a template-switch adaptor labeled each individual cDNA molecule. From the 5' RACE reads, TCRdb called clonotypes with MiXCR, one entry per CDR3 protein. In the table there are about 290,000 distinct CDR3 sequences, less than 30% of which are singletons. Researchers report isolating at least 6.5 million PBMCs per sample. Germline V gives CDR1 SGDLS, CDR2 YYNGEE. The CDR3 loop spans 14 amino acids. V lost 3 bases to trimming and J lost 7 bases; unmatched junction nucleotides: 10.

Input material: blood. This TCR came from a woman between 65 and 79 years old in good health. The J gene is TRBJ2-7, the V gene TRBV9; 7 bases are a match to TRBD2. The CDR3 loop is CASSAAGRDREQYF. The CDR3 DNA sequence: TGTGCCAGCAGCGCAGCGGGGAGGGATCGGGAGCAGTACTTC.